This T cell receptor (beta chain) appears in the sequencing data of a study of cytomegalovirus exposure and HLA in healthy donors. There are 16 residues in the CDR3. Trimming cost V 3 bases and J 0 bases, with 12 bases left between them. CDR1 and CDR2 from the germline V gene are SGHRS and YFSETQ. PCR employed 60 Vbeta and 13 Jbeta primers. Clones were sequenced by immunoSEQ multiplex PCR, and TCRdb holds only the in-frame ones, with some missing. The table lists some 41,000 clones, approximately 70% of them singletons. J is TRBJ1-4 and V is TRBV5-1, with D uncertain. The receptor's source is a man aged 35 to 55 in good health and CMV-seronegative. Material for sequencing was PBMCs. The DNA of the CDR3 is TGCGCCAGCAGCTCCCTACCGGGAGCAACTAATGAAAAACTGTTTTTT. Its protein product is CASSSLPGATNEKLFF.